Sequencing of this T cell receptor (beta chain) was carried out in a study of cytomegalovirus exposure and HLA in healthy donors. Germline V gene lookup returns CDR1 SQVTM and CDR2 ANQGSEA. V lost 3 bases, J lost 2 bases, and 10 bases lay in between. CDR3 length: 13 amino acids. Researchers ran the PCR with 60 Vbeta and 13 Jbeta primers. TCRdb keeps only in-frame clones here, not all; method: immunoSEQ multiplex PCR. The sample has more than 110,000 clones, 75% to 85% seen once. The sequenced material came from PBMCs. The chain is built from TRBV29-1 and TRBJ2-5; TRBD2 might be the D (6 bases). The sequence was collected from a female donor in good health and CMV-seronegative. The CDR3: CSVDRDSQETQYF. CDR3 in DNA: TGCAGCGTTGATCGGGACTCACAAGAGACCCAGTACTTC.